This entry lists 8 T cell receptor beta chains sequenced from one sample in a study of spatial heterogeneity in lung cancer. One entry per CDR3 protein results from TCRdb running MiXCR on the 5' RACE reads. The profile covers more than 9,000 distinct CDR3 sequences, with approximately 6.2% appearing a single time and approximately 10% taken by the ten largest. Time point of the sample: sample taken at primary tumor resection. Frozen PBMC, nontumor lung or tumor provided whole RNA, which was sequenced unsorted. The sequences come from normal lung tissue next to the tumor, collected at surgery. These receptors were taken from a male donor with early-stage non-small cell lung cancer.

This clonotype came up many times. For a library built for alpha chains, this beta chain is a stray read; little rests on its size. The chain links TRBV9 to TRBJ1-6, with D uncertain. Between the trimmed V and J ends, which lost 0 bases and 7 bases, there was a span of 8 bases. Germline-derived CDR1 and CDR2 are SGDLS and YYNGEE. The CDR3 spans 14 residues. The chain's CDR3 is CASSVEGRNSPLHF. The CDR3 DNA follows: TGTGCCAGCAGCGTAGAGGGAAGGAATTCACCCCTCCACTTT.

This clonotype was detected ten times or more. With the library built for alpha chains, this beta chain is off target and its frequency is not meaningful. This chain joins TRBV19 and TRBJ2-7; a possible D gene is TRBD1 (6 bases). The V end was cut by 5 bases, the J end by 3 bases, with 17 bases between. The CDR3 is 15 amino acids. The germline gives CDR1 LNHDA, CDR2 SQIVND (reference sequence). The CDR3 nucleotides read TGTGCCAGTAGTGTAAACAGGGACGCTTACTACGAGCAGTACTTC. It is translated as CASSVNRDAYYEQYF.

This clonotype showed up many times. Because the library targeted alpha chains, this beta chain is an off-target read whose size means little. The chain is built from TRBV30 and TRBJ1-1, with D possibly being TRBD1 (6 bases). V lost 0 bases to trimming and J lost 5 bases, with 13 bases between them. The length of the CDR3 is 14 residues. The germline V gene encodes CDR1 GTSNPN and CDR2 SVGIG (reference sequence). The CDR3, as DNA: TGTGCCTGGAGTGTACACAGGGTCGGGACTGAAGCTTTCTTT. Translation: CAWSVHRVGTEAFF.

This clonotype is categorized as medium-sized (0.01 to 0.1%). The junction shows a germline mismatch at one end, possibly a read error. This beta chain is off target for a library built for alpha chains, so its abundance means little. The chain couples TRBV7-3 to TRBJ1-2; no clear D gene. Germline V gene sequence: CDR1 SGHTA, CDR2 FQGTGA. The CDR3 is 13 amino acids. The CDR3 DNA sequence: TGTGCCAGCAGCGTTAACATGGGCCTGAGCCCCTTCTTC. Protein: CASSVNMGLSPFF.

This clonotype was found many times. Since the library was made to target alpha chains, this beta chain is a stray read and its abundance is not meaningful. This sequence joins TRBV29-1 and TRBJ2-7; 11 bases are a match to TRBD1. The germline gives CDR1 SQVTM, CDR2 ANQGSEA. This CDR3 contains 15 residues. Trimming took 4 bases from V and 3 from J; bases not matched to a gene: 8. DNA of the CDR3: TGCAGCGTTGGCTCCGGGACAGGGGGAATCTACGAGCAGTACTTC. Its protein is CSVGSGTGGIYEQYF.

About this clonotype itself: This beta chain lies outside the target of a library built for alpha chains; its clone size means little. This chain links TRBV12-3 or TRBV12-4 with TRBJ2-1; a possible D gene is TRBD1 (6 bases). Trimming cost V 3 bases and J 5 bases, with 11 bases left between them. The CDR3 contains 14 residues. CDR3 protein: CASSLQGTHNEQFF. CDR3 DNA sequence: TGTGCCAGCAGTTTGCAGGGGACACACAATGAGCAGTTCTTC.

This clonotype rates as medium-sized. The library was designed around alpha chains, so this beta chain is a stray read whose abundance carries little weight. This rearrangement joins TRBV5-1 to TRBJ1-1, with 11 bases that match TRBD1. Germline values: CDR1 SGHRS, CDR2 YFSETQ. With 2 bases clipped from V and 2 bases from J, the junction kept 5 bases outside the gene matches. This CDR3 has 16 residues. The CDR3 spells CASSFGTGGLNTEAFF. The DNA of the CDR3 is TGCGCCAGCAGCTTCGGGACAGGGGGTCTTAACACTGAAGCTTTCTTT.

This clonotype was seen a few times. This beta chain appears as a stray read in a library generated for alpha chains; its size is not informative. The rearrangement uses TRBV7-2 and TRBJ1-1; 9 bases fit TRBD1. The CDR3 consists of 17 residues. V trimming: 2 bases; J trimming: 5 bases; junction bases outside the gene matches: 12. Germline V lookup: CDR1 SGHTA, CDR2 FQGNSA. The CDR3 region has the DNA TGTGCCAGCAGCTTAACTCGGACAGGGGCGCTGTGGACTGAAGCTTTCTTT. This gives the protein CASSLTRTGALWTEAFF.